This T cell receptor beta chain appears in the sequencing data of a study of cytomegalovirus exposure and HLA in healthy donors. Study-level findings and limits: Some public TCRs appeared in many individuals, while most sequences were rare.

Trimming at V came to 5 bases and at J to 4 bases, leaving 3 bases not matched to a gene. Germline V gene lookup returns CDR1 SGHTA and CDR2 FQGNSA. This CDR3 has 15 residues. Details on this clone: Its antigen is not identified.

Some clones are missing from TCRdb's copy, which holds only in-frame ones; the method was immunoSEQ multiplex PCR. The sample shows 150,000 to 200,000 clones, around 86% of them seen only once. The sample comprised PBMCs. The chain has TRBV7-2 and TRBJ2-1, with 12 bases aligning to TRBD2. The clonotype was recovered from a woman between 18 and 29 years old in good health and CMV-seronegative. This chain's CDR3 is CASSAGTSGYNEQFF. CDR3 coding DNA: TGTGCCAGCAGCGCGGGGACTAGCGGGTACAATGAGCAGTTCTTC. The full variable domain, in which reference TRBV7-2 and TRBJ2-1 provide the parts outside the CDR3, is GAGVSQSPSNKVTEKGKDVELRCDPISGHTALYWYRQSLGQGLEFLIYFQGNSAPDKSGLPSDRFSAERTGGSVSTLTIQRTQQEDSAVYLCASSAGTSGYNEQFFGPGTRLTVL.